The 21 T cell receptor beta chains below come from one sample, sequenced in a study of cytomegalovirus exposure and HLA in healthy donors. It was with 60 Vbeta and 13 Jbeta primers that the PCR ran. The assay was immunoSEQ multiplex PCR, and TCRdb's table has in-frame clones only and misses some. The sample lists approximately 140,000 clones; over 70% were seen once. Sample: PBMCs. The receptor source for this set is a woman in her sixties in good health and CMV-seropositive.

The CDR3 is CASGRTGRDNEQYF. CDR3 DNA sequence: TGTGCCAGCGGCAGGACAGGGAGGGACAACGAGCAGTACTTC. This chain uses TRBV7-9 with TRBJ2-7; D is possibly TRBD1 (8 bases). V was cut by 8 bases and J by 5 bases, with 19 bases left in between. CDR3 length equals 14 residues. Per germline, CDR1 SEHNR and CDR2 FQNEAQ (reference sequence).

The V and J genes are TRBV7-6 and TRBJ2-1; 7 bases align to TRBD1. The ends lost 5 bases at V and 8 bases at J; junction bases unmatched: 6. The germline V gene encodes CDR1 SGHVS and CDR2 FNYEAQ. The CDR3 is 13 amino acids. The CDR3, as DNA: TGTGCCAGCAGCCCCCCGACAGGGCATGAGCAGTTCTTC. It codes for CASSPPTGHEQFF.

V gene TRBV10-2 combines with J gene TRBJ2-5, with D maybe TRBD1 (5 bases). This CDR3 region has 14 residues. Germline V gene lookup returns CDR1 WSHSY and CDR2 SAAADI. Trimming stripped 8 bases from V and 4 bases from J, with 17 bases between. CDR3 DNA: TGCGCCAGCGGCCCCCAAGGGGCCATAGAGACCCAGTACTTC. Its translation: CASGPQGAIETQYF.

The V call is TRBV4-1, the J call TRBJ2-7, with TRBD1 identical over 8 bases. Germline lookup yields CDR1 MGHRA and CDR2 YSYEKL. The CDR3 consists of 16 residues. Germline trimming cut 4 bases from V and 3 bases from J; bases unmatched to any gene: 11. Here the CDR3 DNA reads TGCGCCAGCAGCCCGAGCGGACAGGGAATTGTCTACGAGCAGTACTTC. Translating it yields CASSPSGQGIVYEQYF.

This chain links TRBV5-1 with TRBJ1-6; D is unresolved. Germline lookup yields CDR1 SGHRS and CDR2 YFSETQ. The CDR3 is 12 amino acids. With 2 bases removed from V and 9 bases from J, the gap between germline ends came to 6 bases. CDR3 loop: CASSFSGSPLHF. CDR3 DNA sequence: TGCGCCAGCAGCTTCAGTGGTTCACCCCTCCACTTT.

The rearrangement links TRBV6-4 to TRBJ2-1, with 11 positions matching TRBD2. J was trimmed by 9 bases and V by 0 bases; bases with no gene match: 7. The germline V gene encodes CDR1 MRHNA and CDR2 SNTAGT. CDR3 size: 16 residues. The CDR3 region has the DNA TGTGCCAGCAGTGACTCAGGACGGCTAGCGGGGGGTGAGCAGTTCTTC. Protein product: CASSDSGRLAGGEQFF.

The V and J genes are TRBV27 and TRBJ2-1, with D perhaps matching TRBD1 (6 bases). CDR1 is MNHEY, CDR2 SMNVEV, per germline (reference sequence). The CDR3 has 13 residues. Trimming took off 0 bases at V and 6 bases at J, with 6 bases between the two ends. CDR3 DNA sequence: TGTGCCAGCAGTTTATCAGGGGGCAATGAGCAGTTCTTC. Its protein is CASSLSGGNEQFF.

The chain employs TRBV18 and TRBJ2-7, with D possibly TRBD2 on 5 matching bases. The germline CDR1 and CDR2 sequences are KGHSH and LQKENI. The CDR3 totals 14 residues. V shed 6 bases and J shed 7 bases, with 19 bases lying between them. The CDR3 bases are TGTGCCAGCTCCCCCGCGGGCCCCCCTAAGGAGCAGTACTTC. Translated, it gives CASSPAGPPKEQYF.

The chain carries TRBV6-4 and TRBJ2-5; the match to TRBD2 covers 15 bases. After removal of 6 bases from V and 2 bases from J, the junction contained 4 bases not matched to a gene. The CDR3 is 16 amino acids. From germline, CDR1 is MRHNA and CDR2 SNTAGT. CDR3 coding DNA: TGTGCCAGCAGCCCCGGGACTAGCGGGGGGCAAGAGACCCAGTACTTC. This sequence encodes CASSPGTSGGQETQYF.

The V and J genes are TRBV6-5 and TRBJ1-4, with D perhaps matching TRBD1 (5 bases). This CDR3 has 15 amino acids. The V gene lost 0 bases and the J gene lost 7 bases, with 12 bases spanning the gap. The V gene's germline CDR1 is MNHEY and CDR2 SVGAGI. The CDR3 loop reads CASSYSRGKGEKLFF. CDR3 bases: TGTGCCAGCAGTTACTCTAGGGGAAAGGGTGAAAAACTGTTTTTT.

The gene calls are TRBV7-9 and TRBJ1-2; D not resolved. V was clipped by 5 bases and J by 8 bases, with 9 bases between them. This CDR3 spans 11 amino acids. CDR1 and CDR2 from the germline V gene are SEHNR and FQNEAQ (reference sequence). This CDR3 is CASSRLEGYTF. The CDR3 DNA sequence: TGTGCCAGCAGCCGCTTGGAGGGCTACACCTTC.

Points on this clone: This CDR3 is also generated by other DNA sequences in the sample. The chain joins TRBV6-5 to TRBJ1-5, with D hard to call. V lost 3 bases and J 4 bases, leaving 7 bases between the germline ends. The CDR3 consists of 13 residues. Germline CDR1 and CDR2: MNHEY and SVGAGI. The CDR3 nucleotides read TGTGCCAGCAGTTATAATCAGAATCAGCCCCAGCATTTT. Amino acid sequence: CASSYNQNQPQHF.

The chain uses TRBV19 and TRBJ2-1; TRBD2 is a possible D gene (6 bases). V was shortened by 10 bases and J by 5 bases, with 18 bases between the two germline ends. Germline loops: CDR1 LNHDA, CDR2 SQIVND (reference sequence). The length of the CDR3 is 14 residues. The CDR3 DNA reads as TGTGCCACCCAATGGGAGGTGCAAAACAATGAGCAGTTCTTC. Translating it yields CATQWEVQNNEQFF.

The chain combines TRBV19 with TRBJ2-3; TRBD1 agrees at 9 bases. CDR3 size: 16 residues. The junction had 7 bases not matched to a gene; V was cut back by 4 bases and J by 2 bases. The germline gives CDR1 LNHDA, CDR2 SQIVND (reference sequence). CDR3 sequence: CASSKIGTGSTDTQYF. For the CDR3, the DNA is TGTGCCAGTAGTAAAATCGGGACAGGGTCCACAGATACGCAGTATTTT.

This rearrangement joins TRBV13 to TRBJ1-1; perhaps TRBD1 as D (6 bases). This CDR3 is built from 15 residues. The germline V and J ends were trimmed by 6 bases and 2 bases, with 16 bases remaining between them. Germline V gene data show CDR1 as PRHDT and CDR2 as FYEKMQ (reference sequence). The CDR3 protein is CASRTKGGFNTEAFF. The DNA of the CDR3 is TGTGCCAGCAGGACTAAAGGGGGTTTCAACACTGAAGCTTTCTTT.

There are a few counts of this clone. V and J are TRBV7-2 and TRBJ2-7; TRBD1 is a possible D gene (6 bases). Per germline, CDR1 SGHTA and CDR2 FQGNSA. The CDR3 contains 14 residues. The V and J ends lost 5 bases and 3 bases respectively, with 14 bases between them. CDR3 sequence reads: CASSRGRGFYEQYF. As DNA, the CDR3 is TGTGCCAGCAGCCGGGGCAGGGGATTCTACGAGCAGTACTTC. Drawing the rest from reference TRBV7-2 and TRBJ2-7, the complete variable domain is GAGVSQSPSNKVTEKGKDVELRCDPISGHTALYWYRQSLGQGLEFLIYFQGNSAPDKSGLPSDRFSAERTGGSVSTLTIQRTQQEDSAVYLCASSRGRGFYEQYFGPGTRLTVT.

The rearrangement uses TRBV4-1 and TRBJ1-5; TRBD1 aligns across 9 bases. This CDR3 is 15 amino acids long. Germline V gene data show CDR1 as MGHRA and CDR2 as YSYEKL. Unmatched junction bases numbered 6, after V lost 2 bases and J lost 7 bases. DNA of the CDR3: TGCGCCAGCAGCCAAACGAGACAGGGGGGACAGCCCCAGCATTTT. Protein sequence: CASSQTRQGGQPQHF.

This chain uses TRBV5-4 with TRBJ2-5, with 7 bases fitting TRBD2. The V gene's germline CDR1 is SGHNT and CDR2 YYREEE (reference sequence). The CDR3 has 13 amino acids. V was clipped by 4 bases and J by 6 bases; unmatched bases: 6. CDR3 residues: CASSPPGGKTQYF. CDR3 nucleotides: TGTGCCAGCAGCCCGCCGGGAGGAAAGACCCAGTACTTC. The entire variable domain, with the rest obtained from reference TRBV5-4 and TRBJ2-5, is as follows: ETGVTQSPTHLIKTRGQQVTLRCSSQSGHNTVSWYQQALGQGPQFIFQYYREEENGRGNFPPRFSGLQFPNYSSELNVNALELDDSALYLCASSPPGGKTQYFGPGTRLLVL.

This clone came up a few times. The chain uses TRBV18 and TRBJ2-3; no definite D call. There are 11 residues in the CDR3. V lost 3 bases and J lost 6, with 4 bases in between. The V gene's germline CDR1 is KGHSH and CDR2 LQKENI. Here the CDR3 reads CASSPADTQYF. CDR3 sequence (DNA): TGTGCCAGCTCACCGGCTGATACGCAGTATTTT.

The sample holds a few counts of this clone. This chain connects TRBV5-1 to TRBJ2-1, with TRBD2 matching 12 bases. Germline V lookup: CDR1 SGHRS, CDR2 YFSETQ. The CDR3 spans 14 residues. V lost 3 bases, J lost 9 bases, and 4 bases stayed unmatched. CDR3 sequence: CASSSGLAGIEQFF. The CDR3 DNA is TGCGCCAGCAGCTCCGGACTAGCGGGGATTGAGCAGTTCTTC.

The chain employs TRBV4-2 and TRBJ2-7, with 12 nucleotides matching TRBD2. The CDR3 has 19 amino acids. V was pared by 0 bases and J by 4 bases, with 13 bases of the junction left unmatched. CDR1 and CDR2 from the germline V gene are LGHNA and YNFKEQ. The CDR3 is CASSQDLEGPSGGGYEQYF. The CDR3 DNA is TGTGCCAGCAGCCAAGATCTTGAAGGACCTAGCGGGGGGGGTTACGAGCAGTACTTC.